This paragraph covers one T cell receptor (beta chain) sequence. The data derive from a study of control samples from healthy donors and cancer patients. The V end was cut by 4 bases, the J end by 2 bases, with 16 bases between. The CDR3 sequence is 16 residues long. The data were produced by immunoSEQ multiplex PCR, yet TCRdb's version contains in-frame clones alone and is incomplete. The sample yields 140,000 or so clones, more than 90% seen once. The TCR sequence derives from a man aged 25-45 years in good health. The chain carries TRBV23-1 and TRBJ2-3; maybe TRBD2 (7 bases). TRBV23-1 is sorted into the ORF group, with uncertain function. The source material was blood. CDR3 nucleotide sequence: TGCGCCAGCAGTCCCGAGGGCGGGGGCTACACAGATACGCAGTATTTT. Amino acids: CASSPEGGGYTDTQYF.